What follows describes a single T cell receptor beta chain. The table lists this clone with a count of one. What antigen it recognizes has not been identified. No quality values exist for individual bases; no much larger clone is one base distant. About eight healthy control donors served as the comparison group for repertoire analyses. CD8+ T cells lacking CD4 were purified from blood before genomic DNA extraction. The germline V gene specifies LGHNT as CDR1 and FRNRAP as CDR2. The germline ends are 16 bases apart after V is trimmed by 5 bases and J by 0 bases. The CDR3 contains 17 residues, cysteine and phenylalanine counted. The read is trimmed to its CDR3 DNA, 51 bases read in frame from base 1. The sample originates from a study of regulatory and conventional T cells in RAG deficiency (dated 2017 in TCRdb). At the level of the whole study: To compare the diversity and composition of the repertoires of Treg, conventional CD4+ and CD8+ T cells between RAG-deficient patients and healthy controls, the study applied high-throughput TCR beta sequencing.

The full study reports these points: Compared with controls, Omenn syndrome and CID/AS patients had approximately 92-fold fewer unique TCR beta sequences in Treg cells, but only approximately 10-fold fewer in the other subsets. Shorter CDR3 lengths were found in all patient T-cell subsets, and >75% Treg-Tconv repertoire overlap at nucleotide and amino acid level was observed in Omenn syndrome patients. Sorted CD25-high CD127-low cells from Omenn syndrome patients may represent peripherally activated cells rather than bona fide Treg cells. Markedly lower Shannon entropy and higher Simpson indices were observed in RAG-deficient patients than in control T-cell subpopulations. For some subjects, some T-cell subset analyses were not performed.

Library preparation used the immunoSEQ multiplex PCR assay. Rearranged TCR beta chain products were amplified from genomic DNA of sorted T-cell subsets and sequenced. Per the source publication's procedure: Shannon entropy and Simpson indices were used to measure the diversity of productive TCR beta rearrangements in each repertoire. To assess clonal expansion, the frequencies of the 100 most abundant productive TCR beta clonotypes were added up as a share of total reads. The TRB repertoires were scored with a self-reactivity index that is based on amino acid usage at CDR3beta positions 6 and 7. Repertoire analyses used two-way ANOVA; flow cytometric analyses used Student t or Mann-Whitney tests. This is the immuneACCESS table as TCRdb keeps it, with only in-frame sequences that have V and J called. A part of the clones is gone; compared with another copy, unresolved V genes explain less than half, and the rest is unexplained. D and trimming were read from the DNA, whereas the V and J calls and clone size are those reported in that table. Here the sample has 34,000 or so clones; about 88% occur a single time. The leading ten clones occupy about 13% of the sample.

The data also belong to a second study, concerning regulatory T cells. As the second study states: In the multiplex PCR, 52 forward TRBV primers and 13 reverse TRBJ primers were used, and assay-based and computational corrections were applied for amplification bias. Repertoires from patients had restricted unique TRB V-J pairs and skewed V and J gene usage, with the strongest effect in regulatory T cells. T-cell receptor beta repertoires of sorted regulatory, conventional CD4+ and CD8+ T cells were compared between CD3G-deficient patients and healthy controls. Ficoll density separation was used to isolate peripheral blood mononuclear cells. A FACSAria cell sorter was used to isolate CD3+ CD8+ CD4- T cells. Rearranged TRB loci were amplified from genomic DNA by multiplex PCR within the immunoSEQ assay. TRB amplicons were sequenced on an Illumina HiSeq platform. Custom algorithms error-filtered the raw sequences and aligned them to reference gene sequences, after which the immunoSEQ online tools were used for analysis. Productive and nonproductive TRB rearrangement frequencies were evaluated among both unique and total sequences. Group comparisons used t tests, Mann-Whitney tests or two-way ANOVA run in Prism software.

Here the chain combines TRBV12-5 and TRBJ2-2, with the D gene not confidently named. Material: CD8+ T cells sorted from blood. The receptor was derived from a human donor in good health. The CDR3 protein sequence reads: CASGLNLGRTNTGELFF. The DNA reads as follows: TGTGCTAGTGGTCTCAATCTAGGACGGACGAACACCGGGGAGCTGTTTTTT.